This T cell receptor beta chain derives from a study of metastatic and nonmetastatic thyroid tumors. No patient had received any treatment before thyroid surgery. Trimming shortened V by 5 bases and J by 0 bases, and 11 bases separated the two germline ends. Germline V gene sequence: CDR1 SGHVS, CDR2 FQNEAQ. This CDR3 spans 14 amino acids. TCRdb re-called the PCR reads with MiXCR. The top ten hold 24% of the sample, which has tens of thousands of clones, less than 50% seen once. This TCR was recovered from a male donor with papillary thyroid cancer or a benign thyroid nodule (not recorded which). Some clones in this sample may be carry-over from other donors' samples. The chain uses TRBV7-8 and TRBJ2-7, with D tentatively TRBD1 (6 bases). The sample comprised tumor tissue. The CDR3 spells CASSRDRSSYEQYF. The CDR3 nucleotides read TGTGCCAGCAGCCGCGACAGGAGCTCCTACGAGCAGTACTTC.